The 12 T cell receptor beta chains below all came from one sample that was sequenced in a study of blood T cell repertoires in COVID-19. Profiling relied on immunoSEQ multiplex PCR, and the TCRdb table lists in-frame clones only, not all of them. This sample has a few hundred thousand clones, with about nine tenths found just once. Sequencing input: PBMCs or T cells enriched from blood (not recorded which). These receptors were obtained from a woman aged 55 to 70 who had recovered from COVID-19.

The chain joins TRBV7-8 to TRBJ1-6, with D maybe TRBD1 (6 bases). The V and J ends lost 5 bases and 11 bases respectively, with 19 bases between them. The CDR3 loop spans 15 amino acids. Per the germline V gene, CDR1 is SGHVS and CDR2 is FQNEAQ. This CDR3 is CASSPIRGLQAPLHF. The CDR3 DNA sequence: TGTGCCAGCAGCCCGATCAGGGGCTTACAGGCACCCCTCCACTTT.

The chain links TRBV30 to TRBJ1-5, with TRBD1 matching 8 bases. The germline CDR1 and CDR2 sequences are GTSNPN and SVGIG (reference sequence). The CDR3 is 14 residues long. The trim removed 0 bases at V and 7 bases at J, leaving 5 bases unmatched. The DNA for the CDR3 is TGTGCCTGGAGTGTTGGACAGGGAGGCCAGCCCCAGCATTTT. Its protein is CAWSVGQGGQPQHF.

This chain links TRBV11-2 with TRBJ2-1; possible D gene TRBD1, 6 bases. The CDR3 runs to 16 residues. V lost 8 bases to trimming and J lost 1 base, with 18 bases between them. Germline CDR1 SGHAT, CDR2 FQNNGV. The CDR3 sequence is CASSTATGGSYNEQFF. CDR3 coding DNA: TGTGCCAGCTCCACTGCGACAGGCGGGTCCTACAATGAGCAGTTCTTC.

This chain links TRBV18 with TRBJ1-4, with D uncertain. The germline CDR1 and CDR2 sequences are KGHSH and LQKENI. The germline V and J ends were trimmed by 2 bases and 7 bases, with 14 bases remaining between them. This CDR3 region has 15 residues. The CDR3 sequence is CASSPTGSSSEKLFF. The CDR3 DNA reads as TGTGCCAGCTCACCAACCGGGTCCTCGAGTGAAAAACTGTTTTTT.

The V and J genes are TRBV7-3 and TRBJ2-3; the D gene is possibly TRBD2 (7 bases). Germline assignment: CDR1 SGHTA and CDR2 FQGTGA. This CDR3 comprises 16 residues. Trimming removed 5 bases from V and 1 base from J, with 16 bases in between. The CDR3 is CASSLRLGGGTDTQYF. CDR3 nucleotides: TGTGCCAGCAGCCTTCGGTTAGGGGGGGGCACAGATACGCAGTATTTT. Looking up the rest from reference TRBV7-3 and TRBJ2-3 gives the full variable domain: GAGVSQTPSNKVTEKGKYVELRCDPISGHTALYWYRQSLGQGPEFLIYFQGTGAADDSGLPNDRFFAVRPEGSVSTLKIQRTERGDSAVYLCASSLRLGGGTDTQYFGPGTRLTVL.

The rearrangement links TRBV2 to TRBJ1-4, with 9 bases lining up with TRBD1. The CDR3 sequence is 14 residues long. The V gene's germline CDR1 is SNHLY and CDR2 FYNNEI. J was trimmed by 6 bases and V by 5 bases; bases with no gene match: 4. The CDR3: CASSHRDRDEKLFF. CDR3 DNA sequence: TGTGCCAGCAGTCACCGGGACAGGGATGAAAAACTGTTTTTT.

The CDR3 region is CASSLLAGPKEGPEETQYF. In DNA form, the CDR3 reads TGTGCCAGCAGCTTATTAGCAGGGCCTAAGGAGGGCCCTGAAGAGACCCAGTACTTC. This rearrangement joins TRBV7-6 to TRBJ2-5; possibly TRBD2 for D (6 bases). V was shortened by 2 bases and J by 3 bases, with 25 bases between the two germline ends. CDR1 SGHVS and CDR2 FNYEAQ come from the germline V gene. CDR3 size: 19 residues. Full variable domain (rest looked up from reference TRBV7-6 and TRBJ2-5): GAGVSQSPRYKVTKRGQDVALRCDPISGHVSLYWYRQALGQGPEFLTYFNYEAQQDKSGLPNDRFSAERPEGSISTLTIQRTEQRDSAMYRCASSLLAGPKEGPEETQYFGPGTRLLVL.

This chain uses TRBV2 with TRBJ1-1; 7 bases map to TRBD1. Unmatched junction bases numbered 15, after V lost 9 bases and J lost 2 bases. Germline CDR1 is SNHLY and CDR2 is FYNNEI. CDR3 length: 16 residues. This chain's CDR3 is CASMLGSGQINTEAFF. Here the CDR3 DNA reads TGTGCCAGTATGCTGGGATCGGGACAGATTAACACTGAAGCTTTCTTT.

The chain employs TRBV30 and TRBJ2-7; possibly TRBD1 for D (6 bases). The CDR3 runs 13 residues. V lost 1 base and J 2 bases, leaving 9 bases between the germline ends. Germline V gene data show CDR1 as GTSNPN and CDR2 as SVGIG (reference sequence). DNA of the CDR3: TGTGCCTGGAGTGCAGGGGTTGCCTACGAGCAGTACTTC. This sequence encodes CAWSAGVAYEQYF.

The chain links TRBV27 to TRBJ1-5, with TRBD1 matching over 7 bases. This CDR3 has 13 amino acids. CDR1 MNHEY and CDR2 SMNVEV come from the germline V gene (reference sequence). Germline trimming cut 6 bases from V and 7 bases from J; bases unmatched to any gene: 6. CDR3 DNA: TGTGCCAGCAGAGCACAGGGGAGGCAGCCCCAGCATTTT. Encoded protein: CASRAQGRQPQHF.

The chain recombines TRBV7-2 with TRBJ1-2, with a tentative D call TRBD1 (6 bases). Germline values: CDR1 SGHTA, CDR2 FQGNSA. The CDR3 runs to 15 residues. The V and J ends lost 0 bases and 2 bases respectively, with 10 bases between them. CDR3 amino acids: CASSLAGTGNYGYTF. The DNA for the CDR3 is TGTGCCAGCAGCTTAGCAGGCACAGGGAACTATGGCTACACCTTC.

This chain connects TRBV12-3 or TRBV12-4 to TRBJ1-3; D gene unclear. The CDR3 contains 12 residues. The V and J ends lost 3 bases and 9 bases respectively, with 9 bases between them. The CDR3 DNA follows: TGTGCCAGCAGTTTGGCAGGTGTCACCATATATTTT. Encoded protein: CASSLAGVTIYF.